This passage covers 2 T cell receptor beta chains from one sample sequenced in a study of patients and donors after allogeneic stem cell transplantation. TCRdb re-derived calls from the RT-PCR reads in MiXCR, one entry per CDR3 protein. The sample has about 150,000 distinct CDR3 sequences; about a third are singletons. The sequenced material came from blood, either unsorted or a sorted T cell fraction (not recorded which). Receptor source: a human donor who was either an allogeneic HSCT recipient or a stem cell or donor lymphocyte infusion donor (not recorded which). It is not recorded whose cells these are; they may come from a transplant donor.

The V gene is TRBV4-3, the J gene TRBJ1-4; a possible D gene is TRBD1 (6 bases). V gave up 4 bases and J gave up 6 bases, with 12 bases separating them. The CDR3 is 14 residues long. CDR1 and CDR2 from the germline V gene are LGHNA and YSLEER. The CDR3 nucleotides read TGCGCCAGCAGCCCCACAGGGAGTCATGAAAAACTGTTTTTT. Its protein product is CASSPTGSHEKLFF.

This clonotype was seen a few times. The chain combines TRBV12-3 or TRBV12-4 with TRBJ2-3; maybe TRBD2 (6 bases). This CDR3 is built from 16 residues. V dropped 1 base and J dropped 4 bases, with 15 bases sitting between them. The CDR3: CASSLVVGTGADTQYF. CDR3 DNA: TGTGCCAGCAGTTTAGTGGTCGGGACTGGAGCAGATACGCAGTATTTT.